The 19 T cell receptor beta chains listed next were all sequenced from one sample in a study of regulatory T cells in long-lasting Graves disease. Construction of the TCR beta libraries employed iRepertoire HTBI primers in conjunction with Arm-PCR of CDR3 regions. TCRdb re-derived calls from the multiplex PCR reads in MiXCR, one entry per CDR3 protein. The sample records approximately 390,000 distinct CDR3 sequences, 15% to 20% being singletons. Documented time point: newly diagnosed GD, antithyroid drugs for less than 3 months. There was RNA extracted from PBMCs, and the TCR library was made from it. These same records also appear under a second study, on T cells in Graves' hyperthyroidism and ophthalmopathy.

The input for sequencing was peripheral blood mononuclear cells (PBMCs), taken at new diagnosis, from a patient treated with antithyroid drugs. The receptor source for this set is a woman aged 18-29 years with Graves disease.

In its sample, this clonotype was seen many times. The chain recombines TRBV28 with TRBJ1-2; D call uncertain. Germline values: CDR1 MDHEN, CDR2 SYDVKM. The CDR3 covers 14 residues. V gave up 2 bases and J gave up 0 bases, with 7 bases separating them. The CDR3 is CASSLGQTNYGYTF. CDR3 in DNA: TGTGCCAGCAGTTTAGGTCAAACTAACTATGGCTACACCTTC.

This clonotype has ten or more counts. CDR3 sequence (DNA): TGTGCCAGCAGCGTTTCTTGGGGCGGGAGGTACCAGCAGTTCTTC. Amino acids: CASSVSWGGRYQQFF. The gene calls are TRBV28 and TRBJ2-1; 8 nucleotides line up with TRBD2. This CDR3 has 15 amino acids. After removal of 6 bases from V and 11 bases from J, the junction contained 15 bases not matched to a gene. CDR1 and CDR2 (germline): MDHEN, SYDVKM.

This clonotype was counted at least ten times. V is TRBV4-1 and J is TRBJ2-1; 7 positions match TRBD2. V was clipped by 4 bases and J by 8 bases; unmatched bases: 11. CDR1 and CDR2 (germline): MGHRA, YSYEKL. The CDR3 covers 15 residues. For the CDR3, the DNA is TGCGCCAGCAGCCCCCTGGGGCTAGCGGTGGATGAGCAGTTCTTC. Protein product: CASSPLGLAVDEQFF.

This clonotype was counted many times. CDR3 DNA sequence: TGTGCCAGCAGCACCCGGGGAGAGTCTGGAAACACCATATATTTT. Protein sequence: CASSTRGESGNTIYF. This sequence joins TRBV13 and TRBJ1-3; D call uncertain. The CDR3 contains 15 residues. Trimming took off 5 bases at V and 1 base at J, with 12 bases between the two ends. Looked up from germline, CDR1 is PRHDT and CDR2 is FYEKMQ (reference sequence).

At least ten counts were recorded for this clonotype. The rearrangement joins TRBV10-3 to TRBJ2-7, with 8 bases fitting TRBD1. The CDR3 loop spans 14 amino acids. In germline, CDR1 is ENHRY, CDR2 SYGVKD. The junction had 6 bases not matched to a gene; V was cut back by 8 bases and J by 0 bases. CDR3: CAIQDRGSSYEQYF. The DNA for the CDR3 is TGTGCCATCCAAGACAGGGGAAGCTCCTACGAGCAGTACTTC.

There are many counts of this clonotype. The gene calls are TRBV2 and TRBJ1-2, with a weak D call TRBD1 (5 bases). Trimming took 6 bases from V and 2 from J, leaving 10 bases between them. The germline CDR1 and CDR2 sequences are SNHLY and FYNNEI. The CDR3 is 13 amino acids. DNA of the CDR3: TGTGCCAGCAGGGGGGGACGCAACTATGGCTACACCTTC. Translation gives CASRGGRNYGYTF.

In DNA, the CDR3 is TGTGCCAGCGACAGGGGGCAAGGGAACACTGAAGCTTTCTTT. Its protein product is CASDRGQGNTEAFF. The V call is TRBV28, the J call TRBJ1-1; TRBD1 matches 10 bases. J gave up 1 base and V 8 bases, and 4 bases lay outside the gene matches. The germline V gene has CDR1 MDHEN and CDR2 SYDVKM. This CDR3 is built from 14 residues.

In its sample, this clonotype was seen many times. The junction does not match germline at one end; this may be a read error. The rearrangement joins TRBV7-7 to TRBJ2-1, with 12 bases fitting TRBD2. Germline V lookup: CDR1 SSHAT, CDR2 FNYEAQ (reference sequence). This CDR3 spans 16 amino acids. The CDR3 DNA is TGTGCTAGCAGCCAGCTACTAGCGGGAGGAAGCAATGAGCAGTTCTTC. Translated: CASSQLLAGGSNEQFF.

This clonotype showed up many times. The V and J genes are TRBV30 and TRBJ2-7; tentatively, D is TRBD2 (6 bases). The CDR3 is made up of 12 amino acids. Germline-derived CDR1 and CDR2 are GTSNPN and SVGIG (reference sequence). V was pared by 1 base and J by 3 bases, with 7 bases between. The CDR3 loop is CAWSGGGYEQYF. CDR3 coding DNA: TGTGCCTGGAGTGGGGGAGGCTACGAGCAGTACTTC.

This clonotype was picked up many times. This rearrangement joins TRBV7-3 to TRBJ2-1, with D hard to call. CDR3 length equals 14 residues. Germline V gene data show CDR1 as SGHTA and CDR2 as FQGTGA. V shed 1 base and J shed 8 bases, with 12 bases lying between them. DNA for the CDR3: TGTGCCAGCAGCTTAATGGGCCGGACGGATGAGCAGTTCTTC. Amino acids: CASSLMGRTDEQFF.

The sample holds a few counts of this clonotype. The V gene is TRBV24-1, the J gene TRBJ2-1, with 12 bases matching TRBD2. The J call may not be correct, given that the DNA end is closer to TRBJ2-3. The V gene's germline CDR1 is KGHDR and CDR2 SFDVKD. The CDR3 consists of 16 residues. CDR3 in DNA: TGTGCCACCAGTGATCGGACTAGCGGGGTCACAGATACGCAGTATTTT. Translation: CATSDRTSGVTDTQYF.

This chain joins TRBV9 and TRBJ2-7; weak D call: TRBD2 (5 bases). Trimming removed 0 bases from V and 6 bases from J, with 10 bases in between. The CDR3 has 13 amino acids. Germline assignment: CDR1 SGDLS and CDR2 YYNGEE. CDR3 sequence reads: CASSVERSGEQYF. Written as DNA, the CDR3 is TGTGCCAGCAGCGTAGAAAGGAGCGGCGAGCAGTACTTC. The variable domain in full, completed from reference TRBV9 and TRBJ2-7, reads DSGVTQTPKHLITATGQRVTLRCSPRSGDLSVYWYQQSLDQGLQFLIQYYNGEERAKGNILERFSAQQFPDLHSELNLSSLELGDSALYFCASSVERSGEQYFGPGTRLTVT.

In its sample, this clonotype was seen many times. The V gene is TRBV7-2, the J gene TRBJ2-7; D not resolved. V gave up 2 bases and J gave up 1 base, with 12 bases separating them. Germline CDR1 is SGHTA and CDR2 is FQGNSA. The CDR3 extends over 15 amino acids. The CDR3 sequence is CASSLSDLRSYEQYF. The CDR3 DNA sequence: TGTGCCAGCAGCTTATCTGACCTAAGGTCCTACGAGCAGTACTTC. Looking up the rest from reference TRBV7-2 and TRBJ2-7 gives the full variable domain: GAGVSQSPSNKVTEKGKDVELRCDPISGHTALYWYRQSLGQGLEFLIYFQGNSAPDKSGLPSDRFSAERTGGSVSTLTIQRTQQEDSAVYLCASSLSDLRSYEQYFGPGTRLTVT.

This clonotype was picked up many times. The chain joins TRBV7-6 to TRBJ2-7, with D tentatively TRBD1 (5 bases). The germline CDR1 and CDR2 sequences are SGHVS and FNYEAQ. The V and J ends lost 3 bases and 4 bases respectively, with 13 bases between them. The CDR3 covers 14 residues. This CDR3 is CASSLYPGSYEQYF. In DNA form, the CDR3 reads TGTGCCAGCAGCTTGTATCCAGGGTCTTACGAGCAGTACTTC.

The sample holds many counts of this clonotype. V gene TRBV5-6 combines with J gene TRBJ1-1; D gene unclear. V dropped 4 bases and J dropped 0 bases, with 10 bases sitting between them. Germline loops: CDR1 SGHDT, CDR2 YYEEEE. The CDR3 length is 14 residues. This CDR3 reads CASSRPTVNTEAFF. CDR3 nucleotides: TGTGCCAGCAGCCGACCGACGGTGAACACTGAAGCTTTCTTT.

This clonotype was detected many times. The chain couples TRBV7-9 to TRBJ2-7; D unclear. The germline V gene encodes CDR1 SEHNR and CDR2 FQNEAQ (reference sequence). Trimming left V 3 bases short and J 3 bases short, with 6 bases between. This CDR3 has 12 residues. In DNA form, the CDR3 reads TGTGCCAGCAGCTTCCAGGTCTACGAGCAGTACTTC. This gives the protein CASSFQVYEQYF. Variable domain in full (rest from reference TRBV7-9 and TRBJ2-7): DTGVSQNPRHKITKRGQNVTFRCDPISEHNRLYWYRQTLGQGPEFLTYFQNEAQLEKSRLLSDRFSAERPKGSFSTLEIQRTEQGDSAMYLCASSFQVYEQYFGPGTRLTVT.

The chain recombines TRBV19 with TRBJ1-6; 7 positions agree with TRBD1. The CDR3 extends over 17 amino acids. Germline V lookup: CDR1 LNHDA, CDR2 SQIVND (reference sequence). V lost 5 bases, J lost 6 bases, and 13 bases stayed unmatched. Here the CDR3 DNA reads TGTGCCAGTAGTCCAGAGACAGGGATATCATCTAATTCACCCCTCCACTTT. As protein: CASSPETGISSNSPLHF. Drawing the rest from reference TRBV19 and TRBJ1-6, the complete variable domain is DGGITQSPKYLFRKEGQNVTLSCEQNLNHDAMYWYRQDPGQGLRLIYYSQIVNDFQKGDIAEGYSVSREKKESFPLTVTSAQKNPTAFYLCASSPETGISSNSPLHFGNGTRLTVT.

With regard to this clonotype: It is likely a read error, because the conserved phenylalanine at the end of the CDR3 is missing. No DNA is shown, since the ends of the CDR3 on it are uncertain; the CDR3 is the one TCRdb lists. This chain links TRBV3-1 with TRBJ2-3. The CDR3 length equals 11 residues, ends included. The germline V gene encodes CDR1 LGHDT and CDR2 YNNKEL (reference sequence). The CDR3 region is CASSLSYEQYL.

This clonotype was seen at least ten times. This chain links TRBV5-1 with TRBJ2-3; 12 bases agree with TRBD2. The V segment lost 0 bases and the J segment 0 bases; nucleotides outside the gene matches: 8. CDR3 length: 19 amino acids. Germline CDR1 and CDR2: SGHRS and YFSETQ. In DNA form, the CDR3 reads TGCGCCAGCAGCTTGGTGGGACTAGCGGGCCGAATAAGCACAGATACGCAGTATTTT. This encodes CASSLVGLAGRISTDTQYF.